This entry lists 27 T cell receptor beta chains sequenced from one sample in a study of regulatory T cells in long-lasting Graves disease. Time point here: persistent/refractory GD, antithyroid drugs over 5 years with positive TRAb. The TCR library was made from RNA extracted from PBMCs. CDR3-region Arm-PCR and iRepertoire HTBI primers produced the TCR beta libraries. TCRdb recomputed calls from the multiplex PCR reads with MiXCR, one row per CDR3 protein. Of hundreds of thousands of distinct CDR3 sequences in the sample, about 21% were seen once. The sample here was peripheral blood mononuclear cells (PBMCs), taken when the disease was refractory, from a patient treated with antithyroid drugs. The receptors stem from a female donor with Graves disease.

This clonotype was observed many times. V and J are TRBV27 and TRBJ2-7, with TRBD2 identical over 11 bases. Looked up from germline, CDR1 is MNHEY and CDR2 is SMNVEV (reference sequence). This CDR3 is 16 amino acids long. V gave up 7 bases and J gave up 2 bases; unmatched junction bases: 10. This CDR3 reads CASTRTLAGGTYEQYF. The CDR3 DNA is TGTGCCAGCACCCGGACCCTAGCGGGAGGTACCTACGAGCAGTACTTC.

This clonotype was detected a few times. The V gene is TRBV7-3, the J gene TRBJ2-3; 7 positions agree with TRBD1. Losses at the gene ends were 5 bases for V and 2 bases for J; bases not matched to a gene: 4. The V gene's germline CDR1 is SGHTA and CDR2 FQGTGA. CDR3 size: 14 residues. For the CDR3, the DNA is TGTGCCAGCAGCGCAGGGACAGCCACAGATACGCAGTATTTT. Translating it yields CASSAGTATDTQYF. The variable domain in full, completed from reference TRBV7-3 and TRBJ2-3, reads GAGVSQTPSNKVTEKGKYVELRCDPISGHTALYWYRQSLGQGPEFLIYFQGTGAADDSGLPNDRFFAVRPEGSVSTLKIQRTERGDSAVYLCASSAGTATDTQYFGPGTRLTVL.

Only a few counts were recorded for this clonotype. This rearrangement joins TRBV6-1 to TRBJ2-7; 7 bases are shared with TRBD1. The CDR3 contains 14 residues. With V trimmed by 1 base and J by 3 bases, 3 bases remained unmatched. Germline CDR1 is MNHNS and CDR2 is SASEGT. The CDR3 sequence is CASSEVDRVYEQYF. CDR3 in DNA: TGTGCCAGCAGTGAAGTCGACAGGGTCTACGAGCAGTACTTC.

This clonotype occurred a few times. The V and J genes are TRBV28 and TRBJ1-5; the D gene is possibly TRBD1 (5 bases). CDR1 and CDR2 (germline): MDHEN, SYDVKM. This CDR3 is 15 amino acids long. V lost 4 bases and J lost 2, with 12 bases in between. The CDR3 loop is CASSSFGGGNQPQHF. The CDR3 nucleotides are TGTGCCAGCAGTTCTTTTGGGGGTGGCAATCAGCCCCAGCATTTT.

This clonotype was counted many times. This chain connects TRBV20-1 to TRBJ2-7, with 8 bases lining up with TRBD1. V lost 6 bases to trimming and J lost 0 bases; unmatched junction nucleotides: 7. CDR3 length equals 14 residues. In germline, CDR1 is DFQATT, CDR2 SNEGSKA (reference sequence). For the CDR3, the DNA is TGCAGTGCCACAGGGGACAGGCGCTCCTACGAGCAGTACTTC. Translated, it gives CSATGDRRSYEQYF.

The J gene is TRBJ2-2, the V gene TRBV18, with 7 positions matching TRBD1. CDR3 length: 13 residues. With V trimmed by 3 bases and J by 7 bases, 2 bases remained unmatched. Germline CDR1 reads KGHSH; CDR2 reads LQKENI. The CDR3 region has the DNA TGTGCCAGCTCACCGACAGGGCACGGGGAGCTGTTTTTT. Its translation: CASSPTGHGELFF.

This clonotype was recorded many times. The chain couples TRBV5-5 to TRBJ1-2; D is possibly TRBD1 (6 bases). This CDR3 spans 13 amino acids. The germline V and J ends were trimmed by 1 base and 9 bases, with 13 bases remaining between them. Per the germline V gene, CDR1 is SGHKS and CDR2 is YYEKEE (reference sequence). The CDR3 coding sequence is TGTGCCAGCAGCTTGCAGCCGGACAGACGCTACACCTTC. The encoded protein is CASSLQPDRRYTF.

This clonotype has ten or more counts. The genes are TRBV11-2 and TRBJ2-2, with D possibly TRBD1 on 6 matching bases. The germline CDR1 and CDR2 sequences are SGHAT and FQNNGV. V was clipped by 5 bases and J by 4 bases, with 23 bases between them. CDR3 length: 18 residues. In DNA form, the CDR3 reads TGTGCCAGCAGCCCGGGCTTCTCACAGGGAAGGGGCACCGGGGAGCTGTTTTTT. Its translation: CASSPGFSQGRGTGELFF.

This clonotype has a count of ten or more. The V gene is TRBV6-1, the J gene TRBJ2-5; D is tentatively TRBD1 or TRBD2 (9 bases each). Germline V CDR1 and CDR2: MNHNS, SASEGT. Trimming took off 5 bases at V and 2 bases at J, with 30 bases between the two ends. This CDR3 contains 20 residues. CDR3 sequence (DNA): TGTGCCAGCAGTCAACAGGGGGCAGGGCTAGCGGGGAACCGGCAAGAGACCCAGTACTTC. Protein: CASSQQGAGLAGNRQETQYF.

A word on this clonotype: A clone one base away is much larger, so this may be a read error. The chain links TRBV2 to TRBJ1-2; D gene ambiguous. The CDR3 length is 12 residues. In germline, CDR1 is SNHLY, CDR2 FYNNEI. V lost 5 bases to trimming and J lost 7 bases, with 11 bases between them. CDR3 nucleotides: TGTGCCAGCAGTTACGGGGTCTGTGGCTACACCTTC. Amino acid sequence: CASSYGVCGYTF.

The V gene is TRBV20-1, the J gene TRBJ1-1; TRBD1 might be the D (6 bases). Trimming removed 5 bases from V and 5 bases from J, with 27 bases in between. The germline V gene has CDR1 DFQATT and CDR2 SNEGSKA (reference sequence). The CDR3 totals 17 residues. The CDR3 DNA is TGCAGTGCTGGGGGGTCAGTTGAGCTGGGGGCGAGAACTGAAGCTTTCTTT. Translating gives CSAGGSVELGARTEAFF.

This chain joins TRBV12-3 or TRBV12-4 and TRBJ2-1, with 10 bases matching TRBD2. V gave up 3 bases and J gave up 4 bases; unmatched junction bases: 9. This CDR3 region has 17 residues. The CDR3 sequence: CASSFSLAGVLYNEQFF. CDR3 nucleotide sequence: TGTGCCAGCAGTTTTAGTCTAGCGGGAGTCCTTTACAATGAGCAGTTCTTC.

The chain is built from TRBV28 and TRBJ1-2; 11 bases match TRBD1. The V gene end was trimmed by 4 bases and the J gene end by 2 bases; junction bases not matched to a gene: 3. Germline V gene lookup returns CDR1 MDHEN and CDR2 SYDVKM. There are 15 residues in the CDR3. CDR3 amino acids: CASSSWTGGNYGYTF. CDR3 DNA sequence: TGTGCCAGCAGTTCTTGGACAGGGGGCAACTATGGCTACACCTTC.

This chain connects TRBV20-1 to TRBJ2-1; tentative D call: TRBD2 (6 bases). Germline lookup yields CDR1 DFQATT and CDR2 SNEGSKA (reference sequence). The V end lost 6 bases, the J end lost 0 bases, and 21 bases lay between the germline ends. The CDR3 is made up of 17 amino acids. CDR3 in amino acids: CSAVSSAGSRSYNEQFF. The DNA of the CDR3 is TGCAGTGCGGTTTCTAGCGCCGGTTCGCGCTCCTACAATGAGCAGTTCTTC.

On this clonotype: The junction shows a germline mismatch at one end, possibly a read error. V and J are TRBV6-9 and TRBJ2-2; TRBD2 is a possible D gene (6 bases). Germline CDR1 is MNHGY and CDR2 is SVAAGI. The CDR3 extends over 17 amino acids. DNA of the CDR3: TGTGCCAGCAGTTCTCCTGGGTGGGACTCCAACACCTGGGAGCTGTTTTTT. Its translation: CASSSPGWDSNTWELFF.

This clonotype was seen a few times. The chain recombines TRBV11-2 with TRBJ2-5; 7 nucleotides agree with TRBD2. This CDR3 comprises 15 residues. Per the germline V gene, CDR1 is SGHAT and CDR2 is FQNNGV. J gave up 0 bases and V 5 bases, and 6 bases lay outside the gene matches. The CDR3 sequence: CASSPGRGYQETQYF. CDR3 sequence (DNA): TGTGCCAGCAGCCCGGGGCGGGGGTACCAAGAGACCCAGTACTTC. Variable domain in full (rest from reference TRBV11-2 and TRBJ2-5): EAGVAQSPRYKIIEKRQSVAFWCNPISGHATLYWYQQILGQGPKLLIQFQNNGVVDDSQLPKDRFSAERLKGVDSTLKIQPAKLEDSAVYLCASSPGRGYQETQYFGPGTRLLVL.

V usage is TRBV27 and J usage is TRBJ2-2; unclear D gene. There are 12 residues in the CDR3. The V gene's germline CDR1 is MNHEY and CDR2 SMNVEV (reference sequence). V dropped 3 bases and J dropped 6 bases, with 5 bases sitting between them. The CDR3 loop reads CASSFQAGELFF. In nucleotides, the CDR3 is TGTGCCAGCAGTTTCCAAGCCGGGGAGCTGTTTTTT.

This clonotype appeared a few times. V usage is TRBV14 and J usage is TRBJ1-1, with 7 bases fitting TRBD1. CDR1 is SGHDN and CDR2 is FVKESK in the germline V gene. Trimming cost V 6 bases and J 4 bases; bases outside gene matches: 17. The CDR3 has 17 amino acids. CDR3 loop: CASRAGTDSFRGTEAFF. CDR3 in DNA: TGTGCCAGCAGAGCCGGGACAGATTCTTTTCGGGGCACTGAAGCTTTCTTT.

This clonotype is a singleton in its sample. The chain uses TRBV3-1 and TRBJ2-1; either TRBD1 or TRBD2 may fit D (5 bases each). The V gene lost 7 bases and the J gene lost 2 bases, with 12 bases spanning the gap. The CDR3 extends over 14 amino acids. Germline CDR1 LGHDT, CDR2 YNNKEL (reference sequence). The CDR3 reads CASNGDGAYNEQFF. The CDR3 region has the DNA TGTGCCAGCAATGGGGACGGCGCCTACAATGAGCAGTTCTTC.

The sample holds a few counts of this clonotype. The chain is built from TRBV7-9 and TRBJ2-7, with 9 bases lining up with TRBD1. Germline V gene sequence: CDR1 SEHNR, CDR2 FQNEAQ (reference sequence). The J segment lost 3 bases and the V segment lost 4 bases, leaving 13 bases of the junction unmatched. This CDR3 spans 17 amino acids. Written as DNA, the CDR3 is TGTGCCAGCAGCTCCCGTATGCCGAGACAGGGGGTCTACGAGCAGTACTTC. Its protein is CASSSRMPRQGVYEQYF.

The chain is built from TRBV20-1 and TRBJ1-6, with D tentatively TRBD1 (5 bases). CDR3 size: 17 residues. Between the trimmed V and J ends, which lost 0 bases and 7 bases, there was a span of 19 bases. The germline V gene encodes CDR1 DFQATT and CDR2 SNEGSKA (reference sequence). In nucleotides, the CDR3 is TGCAGTGCTAGAGATTCGACAGTGATCGTCGGGAATTCACCCCTCCACTTT. This translates into CSARDSTVIVGNSPLHF.

The V call is TRBV3-1, the J call TRBJ2-7; 10 bases match TRBD2. This CDR3 is built from 17 residues. Losses at the gene ends were 1 base for V and 6 bases for J; bases not matched to a gene: 12. Germline lookup yields CDR1 LGHDT and CDR2 YNNKEL (reference sequence). The CDR3 sequence: CASSQVGKAGGIVEQYF. CDR3 nucleotide sequence: TGTGCCAGCAGCCAAGTAGGGAAAGCGGGAGGGATCGTCGAGCAGTACTTC.

This clonotype was seen ten or more times. The V and J genes are TRBV3-1 and TRBJ1-2; D not certain. Germline CDR1 reads LGHDT; CDR2 reads YNNKEL (reference sequence). V was shortened by 0 bases and J by 3 bases, with 5 bases between the two germline ends. The CDR3 is 13 amino acids. The DNA of the CDR3 is TGTGCCAGCAGCCAAGATTGGGACTATGGCTACACCTTC. Amino acids: CASSQDWDYGYTF.

This clonotype was recorded many times. The CDR3 DNA follows: TGCAGCGTTCGAGACAGGGGGCTGTATGAGCAGTACTTC. Its protein is CSVRDRGLYEQYF. The chain couples TRBV29-1 to TRBJ2-7; 10 nucleotides align to TRBD1. The junction had 8 bases not matched to a gene; V was cut back by 5 bases and J by 7 bases. CDR1 and CDR2 from the germline V gene are SQVTM and ANQGSEA. The CDR3 contains 13 residues.

This clonotype was seen at least ten times. The rearrangement uses TRBV20-1 and TRBJ2-7, with 8 nucleotides matching TRBD2. The CDR3 has 15 amino acids. V lost 1 base to trimming and J lost 5 bases; unmatched junction nucleotides: 10. CDR1 and CDR2 (germline): DFQATT, SNEGSKA (reference sequence). The CDR3 DNA reads as TGCAGTGCTAGAGCTAAAGCGGGAGAAGCTGACGAGCAGTACTTC. Its protein is CSARAKAGEADEQYF.

There are many counts of this clonotype. The gene calls are TRBV28 and TRBJ1-1; a possible D gene is TRBD1 (5 bases). CDR1 and CDR2 (germline): MDHEN, SYDVKM. The V end lost 2 bases, the J end lost 10 bases, and 11 bases lay between the germline ends. This CDR3 has 12 amino acids. The CDR3 loop is CASSLAPGRAFF. CDR3 nucleotide sequence: TGTGCCAGCAGTTTAGCCCCAGGGAGAGCTTTCTTT.

The V call is TRBV5-1, the J call TRBJ2-7, with D tentatively TRBD2 (5 bases). This CDR3 spans 14 amino acids. Germline values: CDR1 SGHRS, CDR2 YFSETQ. Trimming removed 2 bases at V and 3 bases at J, with 12 bases between. As DNA, the CDR3 is TGCGCCAGCAGCTTAGGACTCCTCGGCTACGAGCAGTACTTC. As protein: CASSLGLLGYEQYF.